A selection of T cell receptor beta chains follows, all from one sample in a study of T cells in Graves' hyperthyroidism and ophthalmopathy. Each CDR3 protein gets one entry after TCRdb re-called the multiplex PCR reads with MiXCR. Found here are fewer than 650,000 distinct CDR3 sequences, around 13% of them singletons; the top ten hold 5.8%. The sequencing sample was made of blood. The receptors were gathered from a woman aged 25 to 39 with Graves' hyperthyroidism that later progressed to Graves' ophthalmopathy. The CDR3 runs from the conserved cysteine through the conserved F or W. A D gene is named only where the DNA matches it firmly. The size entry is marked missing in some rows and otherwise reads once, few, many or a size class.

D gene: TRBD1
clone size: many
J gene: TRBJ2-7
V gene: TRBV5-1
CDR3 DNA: TGCGCCAGCAGTTTCCAACCGGGACAGGGAGCCTACGAGCAGTACTTC
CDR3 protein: CASSFQPGQGAYEQYF

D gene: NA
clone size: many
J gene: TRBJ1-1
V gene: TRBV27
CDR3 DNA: TGTGCCAGCAGTTTATTAGGCAGGGAGATTTCGAACACTGAAGCTTTCTTT
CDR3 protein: CASSLLGREISNTEAFF

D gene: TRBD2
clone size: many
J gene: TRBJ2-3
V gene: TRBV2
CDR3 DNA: TGTGCCAGCGATCGCGTAAGAGCGGGAGATCTCGGTTTAGATACGCAGTATTTT
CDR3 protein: CASDRVRAGDLGLDTQYF

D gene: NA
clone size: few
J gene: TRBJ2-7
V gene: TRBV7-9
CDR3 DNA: TGTGCCAGCTCTGAGGCACGTTCCTACGAGCAGTACTTC
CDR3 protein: CASSEARSYEQYF

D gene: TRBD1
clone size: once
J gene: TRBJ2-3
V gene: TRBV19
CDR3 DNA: TGTGCCAGTAGTATTCCGACAGGGGGCACAGATACGCAGTATTTT
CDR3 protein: CASSIPTGGTDTQYF

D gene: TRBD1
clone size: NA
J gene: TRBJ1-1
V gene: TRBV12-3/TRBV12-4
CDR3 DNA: TGTGCCAGCAGCGACAACAGGGGAAACACTGAAGCTTTCTTT
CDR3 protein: CASSDNRGNTEAFF

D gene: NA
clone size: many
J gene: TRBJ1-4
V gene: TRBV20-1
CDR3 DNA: TGCAGTGCTAGAGATCCACTCAGCCAGGAAAAACTGTTTTTT
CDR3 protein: CSARDPLSQEKLFF

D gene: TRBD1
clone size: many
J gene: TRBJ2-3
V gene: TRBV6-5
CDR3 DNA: TGTGCCAGCAGTTACGCGGGACAGGGGGGCACAGATACGCAGTATTTT
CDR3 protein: CASSYAGQGGTDTQYF

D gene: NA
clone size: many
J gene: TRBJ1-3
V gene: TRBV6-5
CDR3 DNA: TGTGCCAGCAGTTACTCGTTGGGACTGAACTCTGGAAACACCATATATTTT
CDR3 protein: CASSYSLGLNSGNTIYF

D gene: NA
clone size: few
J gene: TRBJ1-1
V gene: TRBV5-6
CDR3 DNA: TGTGCCAGCAGCTTGGCGGGGGTCCCGCCGGAAACTGAAGCTTTCTTT
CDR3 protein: CASSLAGVPPETEAFF

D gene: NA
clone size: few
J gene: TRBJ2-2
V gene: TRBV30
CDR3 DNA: TGTGCCTGGTATGAACCCGGGGGCCCTCGAGACACCGGGGAGCTGTTTTTT
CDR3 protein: CAWYEPGGPRDTGELFF

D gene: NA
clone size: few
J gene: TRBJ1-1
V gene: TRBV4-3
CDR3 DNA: TGCGCCAGCAGCCAAGATTCTGGCGGCCTTGAGACTGAAGCTTTCTTT
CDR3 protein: CASSQDSGGLETEAFF

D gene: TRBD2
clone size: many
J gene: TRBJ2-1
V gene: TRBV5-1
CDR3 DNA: TGCGCCAGCAGCTTTAGCAGCGGGGGACACAATGAGCAGTTCTTC
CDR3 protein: CASSFSSGGHNEQFF

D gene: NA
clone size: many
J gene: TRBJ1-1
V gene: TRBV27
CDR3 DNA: TGTGCCAGCAGTTTGACAGGATTCACTGAAGCTTTCTTT
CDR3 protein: CASSLTGFTEAFF

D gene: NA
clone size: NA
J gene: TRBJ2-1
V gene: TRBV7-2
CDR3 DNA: TGTGCCAGCAGCTTAGAGTCGGGGAGGGAGCAGTTCTTC
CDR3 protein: CASSLESGREQFF

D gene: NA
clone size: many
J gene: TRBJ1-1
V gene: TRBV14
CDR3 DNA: TGTGCCAGCAGCCAAGATCCGAACACTGAAGCTTTCTTT
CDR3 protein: CASSQDPNTEAFF

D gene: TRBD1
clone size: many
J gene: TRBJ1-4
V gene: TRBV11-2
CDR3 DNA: TGTGCCAGCAGTCTGTTCGGACAGGTTAATGAAAAACTGTTTTTT
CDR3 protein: CASSLFGQVNEKLFF

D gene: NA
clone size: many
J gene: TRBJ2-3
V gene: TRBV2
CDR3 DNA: TGTGCCAGCAGCGTATATCAAGGGGGAGCAGATACGCAGTATTTT
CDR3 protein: CASSVYQGGADTQYF

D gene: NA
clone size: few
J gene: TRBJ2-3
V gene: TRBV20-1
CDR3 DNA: TGCAGTGCTAGTGGCCTAACAGATACGCAGTATTTT
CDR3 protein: CSASGLTDTQYF

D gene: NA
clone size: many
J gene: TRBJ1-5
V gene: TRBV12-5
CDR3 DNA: TGTGCTAGTGGCCTGGGACACGATAGCAATCAGCCCCAGCATTTT
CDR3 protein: CASGLGHDSNQPQHF

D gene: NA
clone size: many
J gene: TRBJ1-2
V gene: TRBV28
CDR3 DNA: TGTGCCTCCACAGAGATTTCTACTCCGAACTATGGCTACACCTTC
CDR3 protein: CASTEISTPNYGYTF